This T cell receptor beta chain was recorded in a study of T cell responses to AZD1222 COVID-19 vaccine (dated by TCRdb to the early 2020s). A note on the overall study: AZD1222 recipients whose second dose came at about 4 weeks and those whose second dose came at about 12 weeks were combined into one group, since spike-specific TCR depth and breadth did not differ between the two schedules. A total of roughly 240 trial participants underwent TCR sequencing, of whom around 200 received two doses of AZD1222 and some 25 received two doses of the MenACWY control vaccine. Trial participants were enrolled by age into subgroups of 18-55, 56-69 and 70-plus years, and roughly 150, 30 and 60 TCR-sequenced participants, respectively, were included in these subgroups.

The paper as a whole reports these results and caveats: The vaccine-associated CD4 TCRs covered the entire spike protein, and the dominant responses fell in regions 160-218 and 743-854. Because no day 14 peak-response samples were available, repertoires were characterized only after the peak T cell response. Spike-specific TCR breadth and depth rose significantly after two AZD1222 doses compared with day 0 and with MenACWY recipients. Reportedly, close to half of the unique spike-specific TCRs recognized epitopes lying outside the regions that are mutated in the B.1.351 and B.1.1.7 variants. Conclusions about previously exposed vaccinees are limited because only 6 or 7 AZD1222 recipients were SARS-CoV-2 seropositive at baseline. Most participants were white British and females outnumbered males, and the authors suggested that clonal diversity may have been underestimated. The 56-69-year group was small, and its depth increase did not reach significance, likely because of low power.

The label giving this sample's time point can be read as: baseline before first vaccination. Vaccinee samples were obtained from the UK trials COV001 and COV002, which included a single-blind randomized controlled phase 2/3 trial of AZD1222 (ChAdOx1 nCoV-19) in healthy adults. Trial participant PBMC samples were collected at day 0 and day 28 after the second dose for TCRbeta chain sequencing. The CDR3 regions of human TCRbeta chains were analyzed by immunosequencing. In the source study's methods: TCRs in the repertoires were compared against a reference library of SARS-CoV-2-specific TCRs that had been generated with the MIRA antigen-specificity platform. Breadth was defined as the fraction of unique TCRs that were SARS-CoV-2-associated, and depth was defined as the fraction of total T cells that were SARS-CoV-2-associated. Using the MIRA data, every spike-specific TCR was mapped to the spike region that the TCR reacted to and assigned to either a CD4 or a CD8 class. Log10-transformed breadth and depth values were compared by one-way ANOVA with Sidak's multiple comparisons tests. TCRdb mirrors the immuneACCESS table, restricted to in-frame sequences. Some clones are absent from its copies; in checked studies, under half trace to an unresolved V gene, and the reason for the others is unknown. V and J calls and clone size are given by that table; D and trimming were obtained from the DNA. The sample table holds 150,000 to 200,000 clones, of which over 90% were seen once. About 2.5% of the sample belongs to the ten largest clones.

This clone occurred once. Its antigen target is currently unknown. Per-nucleotide qualities are absent, and no much larger clonotype sits a single base away. This specimen was peripheral blood, taken on day 0 of AZD1222 vaccination. This clonotype was obtained from an adult in good health.

The CDR3 amino acid sequence is: CASSTIALPDTQYF. The DNA is as follows: TGTGCCAGCAGCACTATCGCACTACCGGATACGCAGTATTTT. The chain couples TRBV5-6 to TRBJ2-3, with no confidently assigned D gene. From its cysteine to its phenylalanine, the CDR3 spans 14 amino acids. Only CDR3 DNA is held: 42 bases, read in frame from base 1. From the germline V gene, CDR1 is SGHDT and CDR2 is YYEEEE. V is pared back by 4 bases and J by 6 bases, with 15 bases lying between the germline termini.